This TCR beta chain was recorded in a study of cytomegalovirus exposure and HLA in healthy donors. It was with 60 Vbeta and 13 Jbeta primers that the PCR ran. Sequenced by immunoSEQ multiplex PCR; TCRdb stores in-frame clones only, minus some. The repertoire table contains under 150,000 clones. The CDR3 runs to 15 residues. Germline lookup yields CDR1 SGHTA and CDR2 FQGTGA. Trimming removed 3 bases at V and 1 base at J, with 12 bases between. The sequence was obtained from a man in his forties in good health and CMV-seronegative. The chain uses TRBV7-3 and TRBJ1-2; D unresolved. Source material: PBMCs. The CDR3 is CASSFGGSFNYGYTF. Here the CDR3 DNA reads TGTGCCAGCAGCTTTGGAGGCAGCTTTAACTATGGCTACACCTTC.